Listed below are T cell receptor beta chains from one sample, sequenced in a study of blood T cell repertoires in COVID-19. Using immunoSEQ multiplex PCR, the repertoire was profiled, and TCRdb retains in-frame clones only, with some absent. The table includes about 260,000 clones, around 92% detected once. Source material: peripheral blood. The receptors originated from a young adult with COVID-19, enrolled during active disease. CDR3s include the opening cysteine and the closing phenylalanine or tryptophan. D genes are given only for firm matches. Clone size is stated in some rows and not others, as once, few, many or a class when expanded.

.,TRBJ2-4,TRBV2,TRBD1,CASRLLRTGANIQYF
.,TRBJ2-3,TRBV3-1/TRBV3-2,TRBD2,CASESRREQDTQYF
.,TRBJ2-1,TRBV9,.,CASSADFTSYNEQFF
.,TRBJ1-5,TRBV28,.,CASSSKGGPRTLGNQPQHF
.,TRBJ2-1,TRBV4-1,TRBD2,CASSPLTGTSSYNEQFF
.,TRBJ2-1,TRBV29-1,.,CSGTTSGGEQFF
once,TRBJ2-7,TRBV5-1,TRBD2,CASSAGLSEQYF
.,TRBJ1-2,TRBV28,.,CASSFREHYGYTF
.,TRBJ2-1,TRBV6-4,.,CASSSSSESSYNEQFF
.,TRBJ2-5,TRBV24-1,TRBD1,CATSDPYTGGETQYF
.,TRBJ1-5,TRBV19,.,CAAQAIDNQPQHF
.,TRBJ1-2,TRBV19,TRBD1,CASSIGTVRYGYTF
.,TRBJ2-7,TRBV4-1,TRBD2,CASSQGTSGSFYEQYF
.,TRBJ2-1,TRBV5-4,TRBD1,CASSLGTVQGAFDEQFF
once,TRBJ2-7,TRBV10-3,.,CAISEGTDSYEQYF
.,TRBJ2-7,TRBV3-1/TRBV3-2,.,CASRGGGAEQYF
.,TRBJ2-2,TRBV5-4,.,CASSSTYTGELFF
.,TRBJ2-7,TRBV9,TRBD2,CASSEGLGYEQYF
.,TRBJ2-2,TRBV9,TRBD2,CASSAGLGVGELFF
.,TRBJ2-7,TRBV24-1,TRBD1,CATSDRGQGGDEQYF
.,TRBJ2-5,TRBV5-4,.,CASSLDRTSAETQYF
.,TRBJ1-5,TRBV12-3/TRBV12-4,.,CASSLAAQPQHF
.,TRBJ2-7,TRBV19,.,CASSPRLYEQYF
once,TRBJ2-7,TRBV5-1,TRBD1,CASSLGQGASYEQYF
.,TRBJ2-7,TRBV29-1,.,CSVVRQGTTYEQYF
.,TRBJ2-3,TRBV10-3,TRBD2,CAIRVPTSSGRAGWSDTQYF
once,TRBJ1-5,TRBV2,.,CASSPGAYNQPQHF
.,TRBJ2-7,TRBV27,TRBD2,CASSSLLAGPHEQYF
once,TRBJ1-1,TRBV10-3,.,CAIKDPDSYTEAFF
.,TRBJ1-2,TRBV28,.,CASSLAAEVTYGYTF
once,TRBJ2-7,TRBV19,TRBD2,CASSKAGGAYEQYF
.,TRBJ2-1,TRBV7-2,TRBD2,CASSSNAPGLAGSNEQFF
few,TRBJ2-7,TRBV5-6,.,CASSLGTYEQYF
.,TRBJ1-2,TRBV6-6,TRBD1,CASSYPGQGNYGYTF
.,TRBJ2-5,TRBV5-1,.,CASSLAGTSQETQYF
.,TRBJ1-5,TRBV13,.,CASSRRGEPNQPQHF
.,TRBJ2-3,TRBV12-5,.,CASGLGSRGTDTQYF
.,TRBJ2-2,TRBV9,TRBD2,CASSVAAGLAVNTGELFF
.,TRBJ2-7,TRBV4-1,TRBD2,CASSQGLAGGPRRHEQYF
.,TRBJ2-1,TRBV11-2,TRBD2,CASSLGLAGLGYYNEQFF
.,TRBJ1-2,TRBV4-1,.,CASSQFPVSQTGGYTF
few,TRBJ2-7,TRBV4-2,TRBD2,CASSAGLAAAYEQYF
.,TRBJ2-7,TRBV5-4,.,CASSWLGRSGEQYF
.,TRBJ1-1,TRBV29-1,.,CSVFGGSAEAFF
.,TRBJ2-7,TRBV10-3,.,CAIVGGPGGEQYF
.,TRBJ1-2,TRBV24-1,.,CATSKQGFNYGYTF